The rows below give T cell receptor beta chains drawn from one sample of a study of radiotherapy plus CTLA-4 blockade in lung cancer. The method was immunoSEQ multiplex PCR; TCRdb's version includes in-frame clones alone and lacks a portion of them. The sample lists tens of thousands of clones; over 70% were seen once. The sequences come from peripheral blood, collected from a patient treated with radiotherapy plus ipilimumab. The receptors originated from a human donor with non-small cell lung cancer who had a partial response to radiotherapy plus ipilimumab. Each CDR3 is given with its conserved first and last residue. D genes are given only for firm matches. The listing skips clone size in some rows; elsewhere it reads once, few, many or a size class.

d_call	v_call	clone_size	j_call	cdr3_nt	cdr3_aa
TRBD1	TRBV10-3	few	TRBJ1-2	TGTGCCATCAGTGACCCAGGGGGCGTATACTATGGCTACACCTTC	CAISDPGGVYYGYTF
TRBD2	TRBV6-4	.	TRBJ2-1	TGTGCCAGCAGCCGCTCTAGCGGGGGGGCGAGTAACAATGAGCAGTTCTTC	CASSRSSGGASNNEQFF
.	TRBV11-2	.	TRBJ2-5	TGTGCCAGCAGCCGAGGGACAATACTACAAGAGACCCAGTACTTC	CASSRGTILQETQYF
.	TRBV19	.	TRBJ2-7	TGTGCCAGTAGTATCAGGACAGCCTACGAGCAGTACTTC	CASSIRTAYEQYF
.	TRBV19	.	TRBJ2-3	TGTGCCAGTTCAGGGTTAGATACGCAGTATTTT	CASSGLDTQYF
TRBD2	TRBV11-3	.	TRBJ2-3	TGTGCCAGCACTAGCGGGGGTTCAGATACGCAGTATTTT	CASTSGGSDTQYF
TRBD2	TRBV29-1	.	TRBJ2-3	TGCAGCGCGCTAGCGGGGGGGTTGCCCACAGATACGCAGTATTTT	CSALAGGLPTDTQYF
.	TRBV4-3	.	TRBJ2-1	TGCGCCAGCAGCCAAGCCGGGAACGTTGAGCAGTTCTTC	CASSQAGNVEQFF
TRBD1	TRBV30	.	TRBJ2-7	TGTGCCTGGAGTTCCGGGACAGGGCGTCAGTACTTC	CAWSSGTGRQYF
TRBD2	TRBV19	.	TRBJ2-5	TGTGCCAGTAGTCCTCGGACTAGCGGGAACAAAGAGACCCAGTACTTC	CASSPRTSGNKETQYF
.	TRBV5-1	.	TRBJ1-3	TGCGCCAGCAGCTTGGCGAGACGGGGAGGAGGAAACACCATATATTTT	CASSLARRGGGNTIYF
.	TRBV28	.	TRBJ1-1	TGTGCCAGCACCGGGGGCACTGAAGCTTTCTTT	CASTGGTEAFF
.	TRBV9	.	TRBJ2-7	TGTGCCAGCAGCCCAGGGTCAAGCTACGAGCAGTACTTC	CASSPGSSYEQYF
.	TRBV19	.	TRBJ1-1	TGTGCCAGTAGTACGCGGACAGCTGAAGCTTTCTTT	CASSTRTAEAFF
TRBD2	TRBV5-4	few	TRBJ2-1	TGTGCCAGCAGCTTAGGACTAGCGGGGGCCGAGAGAAATGAGCAGTTCTTC	CASSLGLAGAERNEQFF
.	TRBV29-1	.	TRBJ2-5	TGCAGCGTTGGTGTCCCCCCAGGGCGAGAGACCCAGTACTTC	CSVGVPPGRETQYF